Following are 12 T cell receptor beta chains from one sample sequenced in a study of cytomegalovirus exposure and HLA in healthy donors. A multiplex PCR was run with 60 Vbeta primers and 13 Jbeta primers. Produced via immunoSEQ multiplex PCR; TCRdb's table is partial and in-frame only. The repertoire holds 200,000 or so clones, with around 80% as singletons. The source material was PBMCs. The receptor set was obtained from a male donor in good health and CMV-seronegative.

The chain recombines TRBV5-1 with TRBJ2-2; 14 bases fit TRBD2. The CDR3 has 18 residues. The germline V gene encodes CDR1 SGHRS and CDR2 YFSETQ. Trimming at V came to 4 bases and at J to 8 bases, leaving 13 bases not matched to a gene. As DNA, the CDR3 is TGCGCCAGCAGCCCCGATTCTGGGACTAGCGGGAGTTTGGGGGAGCTGTTTTTT. Amino acids: CASSPDSGTSGSLGELFF.

V and J are TRBV7-3 and TRBJ2-7; D is perhaps TRBD1 (6 bases). The CDR3 extends over 14 amino acids. Trimming took 4 bases from V and 3 from J, leaving 13 bases between them. Germline loops: CDR1 SGHTA, CDR2 FQGTGA. For the CDR3, the DNA is TGTGCCAGCAGCTCCAAACCAGGGGACTACGAGCAGTACTTC. Amino acid sequence: CASSSKPGDYEQYF.

The chain has TRBV9 and TRBJ2-7; 7 positions match TRBD2. CDR3 size: 13 residues. Looked up from germline, CDR1 is SGDLS and CDR2 is YYNGEE. Trimming cost V 3 bases and J 6 bases; bases outside gene matches: 6. The CDR3 nucleotides are TGTGCCAGCAGCGCGGGGGGTTCTGGCGAGCAGTACTTC. Translating gives CASSAGGSGEQYF. Variable domain in full (rest from reference TRBV9 and TRBJ2-7): DSGVTQTPKHLITATGQRVTLRCSPRSGDLSVYWYQQSLDQGLQFLIQYYNGEERAKGNILERFSAQQFPDLHSELNLSSLELGDSALYFCASSAGGSGEQYFGPGTRLTVT.

This chain connects TRBV19 to TRBJ2-1; 9 bases fit TRBD1. Germline lookup yields CDR1 LNHDA and CDR2 SQIVND (reference sequence). This CDR3 comprises 15 residues. Losses at the gene ends were 4 bases for V and 12 bases for J; bases not matched to a gene: 13. The CDR3 loop reads CASSTNRDRARGQFF. The CDR3 region has the DNA TGTGCCAGTAGTACGAACCGGGACAGGGCAAGGGGGCAGTTCTTC.

This clone was counted once. This chain joins TRBV7-3 and TRBJ1-1, with D unclear. Trimming shortened V by 4 bases and J by 1 base, and 13 bases separated the two germline ends. Germline V gene lookup returns CDR1 SGHTA and CDR2 FQGTGA. This CDR3 comprises 15 residues. CDR3 region: CASSSDNFGNTEAFF. The CDR3 DNA reads as TGTGCCAGCAGCTCCGACAACTTTGGGAACACTGAAGCTTTCTTT. The variable domain in full, with the rest retrieved from reference TRBV7-3 and TRBJ1-1, is GAGVSQTPSNKVTEKGKYVELRCDPISGHTALYWYRQSLGQGPEFLIYFQGTGAADDSGLPNDRFFAVRPEGSVSTLKIQRTERGDSAVYLCASSSDNFGNTEAFFGQGTRLTVV.

The chain combines TRBV6-6 with TRBJ2-2; 9 bases agree with TRBD1. Germline-derived CDR1 and CDR2 are MNHNY and SVGAGI (reference sequence). J gave up 5 bases and V 6 bases, and 7 bases lay outside the gene matches. The CDR3 spans 15 residues. The CDR3 spells CASRRDRAFTGELFF. In DNA, the CDR3 is TGTGCCAGCAGAAGGGACAGGGCGTTTACCGGGGAGCTGTTTTTT.

This clone was observed a single time. This rearrangement joins TRBV9 to TRBJ2-3, with D tentatively TRBD1 (5 bases). CDR1 is SGDLS and CDR2 is YYNGEE in the germline V gene. There are 15 residues in the CDR3. Trimming stripped 0 bases from V and 6 bases from J, with 14 bases between. The CDR3: CASSVVAGLFDTQYF. The CDR3 DNA reads as TGTGCCAGCAGCGTAGTGGCAGGGTTATTCGATACGCAGTATTTT.

The chain joins TRBV14 to TRBJ2-7; 9 bases match TRBD1. The ends lost 3 bases at V and 3 bases at J; junction bases unmatched: 6. The germline CDR1 and CDR2 sequences are SGHDN and FVKESK. The CDR3 runs 15 residues. The CDR3 DNA reads as TGTGCCAGCAGCCACCGGGACAGGGAAAACTACGAGCAGTACTTC. It codes for CASSHRDRENYEQYF.

The J gene is TRBJ2-5, the V gene TRBV7-9, with 8 nucleotides matching TRBD2. Germline V gene lookup returns CDR1 SEHNR and CDR2 FQNEAQ (reference sequence). The CDR3 has 15 residues. Unmatched junction bases numbered 6, after V lost 1 base and J lost 5 bases. The CDR3 region is CASSLGIGGGETQYF. The DNA for the CDR3 is TGTGCCAGCAGCTTAGGTATCGGCGGGGGGGAGACCCAGTACTTC.

The chain has TRBV5-1 and TRBJ2-1; D gene ambiguous. Trimming removed 0 bases from V and 3 bases from J, with 4 bases in between. This CDR3 has 13 amino acids. From germline, CDR1 is SGHRS and CDR2 YFSETQ. The chain's CDR3 is CASSLGGYNEQFF. The CDR3 DNA reads TGCGCCAGCAGCTTGGGCGGCTACAATGAGCAGTTCTTC.

The CDR3 protein is CAWRQDSYTGELFF. CDR3 sequence (DNA): TGTGCCTGGAGACAGGATTCGTACACCGGGGAGCTGTTTTTT. The V call is TRBV30, the J call TRBJ2-2; D might be TRBD1 (5 bases). Germline assignment: CDR1 GTSNPN and CDR2 SVGIG (reference sequence). The CDR3 length is 14 residues. V lost 3 bases, J lost 3 bases, and 11 bases lay in between.

V gene TRBV29-1 combines with J gene TRBJ1-1; 7 bases are a match to TRBD1. V shed 3 bases, J shed 3 bases, and the junction held 7 bases outside the gene matches. This CDR3 comprises 14 residues. Germline loops: CDR1 SQVTM, CDR2 ANQGSEA. CDR3 nucleotides: TGCAGCGTTGAGGTCAGGGGGGATGACACTGAAGCTTTCTTT. This translates into CSVEVRGDDTEAFF. The complete variable domain, with remaining parts taken from reference TRBV29-1 and TRBJ1-1, reads SAVISQKPSRDICQRGTSLTIQCQVDSQVTMMFWYRQQPGQSLTLIATANQGSEATYESGFVIDKFPISRPNLTFSTLTVSNMSPEDSSIYLCSVEVRGDDTEAFFGQGTRLTVV.